This paragraph covers one TCR beta chain sequence. The sample originates from a study of T cells in Graves' hyperthyroidism and ophthalmopathy. Newly diagnosed hyperthyroidism patients aged 18 to 65 years had disease lasting under 2 months. The CDR3 contains 13 residues. The V segment lost 11 bases and the J segment 1 base; nucleotides outside the gene matches: 6. CDR1 is MNHNY and CDR2 is SVGAGI in the germline V gene (reference sequence). The source material, RNA transcripts, was used to amplify TCR beta CDR3 regions. HTBI primers were the set used in a first-round RT-PCR of the TCR CDR3. TCRdb re-analysed the multiplex PCR reads in MiXCR, keeping a single row per CDR3 protein. The data contain 96,000 or so distinct CDR3 sequences, just over 50% of them singletons.

The TCR originated in a woman in her forties with Graves' hyperthyroidism. Specimen: blood. The rearrangement links TRBV6-6 to TRBJ2-5; 8 bases match TRBD1. CDR3 in amino acids: CAGGQGFQETQYF. Written as DNA, the CDR3 is TGTGCCGGTGGACAGGGTTTCCAAGAGACCCAGTACTTC.